The clone carrying this TCR beta chain was detected a few times. The sample is drawn from a study of patients and donors after allogeneic stem cell transplantation. The CDR3 length is 16 residues. Germline CDR1 SEHNR, CDR2 FQNEAQ (reference sequence). The ends lost 5 bases at V and 7 bases at J; junction bases unmatched: 11. In TCRdb, the RT-PCR reads were re-called with MiXCR into one record per CDR3 protein. This table has about a million distinct CDR3 sequences, 18% appearing once. The V gene is TRBV7-9, the J gene TRBJ1-6; the match to TRBD1 covers 7 bases. The sequence was collected from a human donor who was either an allogeneic HSCT recipient or a stem cell or donor lymphocyte infusion donor (not recorded which). It is not recorded whose cells these are; they may come from a transplant donor. What was sequenced was blood, either unsorted or a sorted T cell fraction (not recorded which). The CDR3 DNA reads TGTGCCAGCAGCCCCACTCTGGGACAGAGGAATTCACCCCTCCACTTT. Its protein product is CASSPTLGQRNSPLHF.